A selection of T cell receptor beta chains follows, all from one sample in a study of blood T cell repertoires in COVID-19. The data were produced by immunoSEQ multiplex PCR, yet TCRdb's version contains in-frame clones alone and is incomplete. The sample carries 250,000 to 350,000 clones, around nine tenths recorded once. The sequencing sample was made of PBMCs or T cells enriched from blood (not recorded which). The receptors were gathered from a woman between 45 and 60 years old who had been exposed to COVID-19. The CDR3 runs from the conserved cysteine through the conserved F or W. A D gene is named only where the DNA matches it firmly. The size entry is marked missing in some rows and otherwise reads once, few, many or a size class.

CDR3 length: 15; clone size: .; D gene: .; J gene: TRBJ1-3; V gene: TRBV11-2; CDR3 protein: CASSLDPGRGNTIYF; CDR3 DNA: TGTGCCAGCAGCTTAGACCCGGGTCGGGGAAACACCATATATTTT
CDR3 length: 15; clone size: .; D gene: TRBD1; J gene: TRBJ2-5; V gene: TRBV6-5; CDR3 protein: CASRGQGRIQETQYF; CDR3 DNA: TGTGCCAGCAGGGGACAGGGCAGAATCCAAGAGACCCAGTACTTC
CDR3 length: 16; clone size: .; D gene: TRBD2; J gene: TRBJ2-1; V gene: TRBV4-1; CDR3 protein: CASSRQAGGSNNEQFF; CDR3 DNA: TGCGCCAGCAGCCGACAAGCGGGGGGCTCCAACAATGAGCAGTTCTTC
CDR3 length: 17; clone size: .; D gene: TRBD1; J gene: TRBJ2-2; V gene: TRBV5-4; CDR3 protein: CASSLGGQGKGIGELFF; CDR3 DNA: TGTGCCAGCAGCTTGGGGGGACAGGGGAAAGGGATCGGGGAGCTGTTTTTT
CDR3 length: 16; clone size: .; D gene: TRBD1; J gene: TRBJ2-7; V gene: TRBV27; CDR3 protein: CASSPFRDRGPYEQYF; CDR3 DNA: TGTGCCAGCAGTCCATTCCGGGACAGGGGACCCTACGAGCAGTACTTC
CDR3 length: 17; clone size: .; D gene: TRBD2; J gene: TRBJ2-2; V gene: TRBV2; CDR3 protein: CASAKVPSGGRAGELFF; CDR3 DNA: TGTGCCAGCGCCAAGGTCCCTAGCGGGGGGCGGGCCGGGGAGCTGTTTTTT
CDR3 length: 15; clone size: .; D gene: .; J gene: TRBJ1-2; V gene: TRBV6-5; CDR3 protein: CASKKLGELAGGYTF; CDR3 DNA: TGTGCCAGCAAAAAACTGGGGGAACTCGCGGGAGGCTACACCTTC
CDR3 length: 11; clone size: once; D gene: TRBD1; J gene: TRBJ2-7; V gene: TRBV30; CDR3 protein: CAWNRGYEQYF; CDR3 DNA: TGTGCCTGGAACAGGGGTTACGAGCAGTACTTC
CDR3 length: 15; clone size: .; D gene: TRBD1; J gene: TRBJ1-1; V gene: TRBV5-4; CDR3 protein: CASSGPGQKNTEAFF; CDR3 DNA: TGTGCCAGCAGCGGACCGGGACAGAAGAACACTGAAGCTTTCTTT
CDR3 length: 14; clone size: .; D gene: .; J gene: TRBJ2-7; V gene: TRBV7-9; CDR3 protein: CASSPNLWGDEQYF; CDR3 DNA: TGTGCCAGCAGCCCGAACCTCTGGGGCGACGAGCAGTACTTC
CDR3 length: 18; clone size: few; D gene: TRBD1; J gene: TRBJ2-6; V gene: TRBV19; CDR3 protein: CASSIQPGQGSGANVLTF; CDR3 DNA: TGTGCCAGTAGTATACAACCGGGACAGGGCTCTGGGGCCAACGTCCTGACTTTC
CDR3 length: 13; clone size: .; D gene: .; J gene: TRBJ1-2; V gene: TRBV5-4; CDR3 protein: CASSLDRDYGYTF; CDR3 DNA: TGTGCCAGCAGCTTGGACAGGGACTATGGCTACACCTTC
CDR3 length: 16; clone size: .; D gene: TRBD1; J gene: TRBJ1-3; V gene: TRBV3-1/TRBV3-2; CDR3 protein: CASSPGHRGPGNTIYF; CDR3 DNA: TGTGCCAGCAGCCCAGGCCATAGGGGGCCTGGAAACACCATATATTTT
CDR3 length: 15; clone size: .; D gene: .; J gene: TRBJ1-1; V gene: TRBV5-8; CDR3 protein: CASSLEYRANTEAFF; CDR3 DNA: TGTGCCAGCAGCTTGGAATACAGGGCGAACACTGAAGCTTTCTTT
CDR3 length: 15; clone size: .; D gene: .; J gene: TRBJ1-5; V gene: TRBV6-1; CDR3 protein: CASSEWRGRAQPQHF; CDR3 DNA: TGTGCCAGCAGTGAATGGCGGGGAAGGGCTCAGCCCCAGCATTTT
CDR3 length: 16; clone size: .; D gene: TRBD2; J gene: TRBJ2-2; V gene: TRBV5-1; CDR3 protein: CASSLQGLAGTGELFF; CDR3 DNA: TGCGCCAGCAGCTTGCAGGGACTAGCGGGGACCGGGGAGCTGTTTTTT
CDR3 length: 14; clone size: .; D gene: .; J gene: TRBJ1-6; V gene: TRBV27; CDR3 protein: CASSLGGHNSPLHF; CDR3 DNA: TGTGCCAGCAGTTTGGGGGGACATAATTCACCCCTCCACTTT
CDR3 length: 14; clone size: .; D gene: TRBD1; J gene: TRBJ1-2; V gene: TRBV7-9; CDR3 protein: CASSLGQGGYGYTF; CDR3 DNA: TGTGCCAGCAGCTTAGGACAGGGAGGCTATGGCTACACCTTC
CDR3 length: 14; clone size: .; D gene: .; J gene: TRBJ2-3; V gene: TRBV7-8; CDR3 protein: CASSLVSGGDTQYF; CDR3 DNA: TGTGCCAGCAGCTTAGTTAGCGGTGGCGATACGCAGTATTTT
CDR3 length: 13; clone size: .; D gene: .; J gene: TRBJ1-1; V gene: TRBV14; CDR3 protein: CASSQVQYTEAFF; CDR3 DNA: TGTGCCAGCAGCCAAGTTCAATACACTGAAGCTTTCTTT